The sequence of this T cell receptor beta chain was determined in a study of beta chain features in type 1 diabetes. Study in general: Patients and healthy donors were similar in age, gender and cell yields. General study results and limits: cDNA-based sequencing might over-represent cells highly expressing TCR.

Sorting with CD45RO/CCR7/CD25/CD127/CD95/CD27 yielded naive, central memory, regulatory and stem-like memory CD4+ cells. Purity exceeding 95% was reached by all sorted populations. The sample holds a few counts of this clone. No antigen is known for it. One end of the junction fails to match germline, which may point to a read error. The V gene's germline CDR1 is SQVTM and CDR2 ANQGSEA. This CDR3 has 13 amino acids. Of the isolated RNA, all was reverse transcribed, and so the sequenced material was expressed TCRB transcripts. The assay was immunoSEQ multiplex PCR, and TCRdb's table has in-frame clones only and misses some. The data show about half a million clones, 30% seen once.

Sequencing input: naive CD4+ T cells from blood. The chain has TRBV29-1 and TRBJ2-1; D is possibly TRBD2 (5 bases). The origin of this receptor is a man aged 18 to 30 in good health. The CDR3 sequence is CSVEGLNYNEQFF. The CDR3 DNA follows: TGCAGCGTGGAAGGACTTAATTACAATGAGCAGTTCTTC.